Sequencing of this T cell receptor (beta chain) was carried out in a study of blood T cell repertoires in COVID-19. Study-level background: Donors in the United States, Italy and Spain gave samples during acute or convalescent COVID-19. T cells, B-cell-depleted T cells, or PBMCs provided the cDNA or gDNA that served as material.

The CDR3 spans 16 residues. V shed 3 bases and J shed 0 bases, with 11 bases lying between them. Germline-derived CDR1 and CDR2 are SGHTA and FQGNSA. Per the original methods: Reference gene primer amplification gave estimated nucleated cell counts. Libraries were prepared by immunoSEQ multiplex PCR; TCRdb keeps only in-frame clonotypes and omits some of them. V and J calls and clone size are given by that table; D and trimming were obtained from the DNA. The table shows around 92,000 clones, with about 84% occurring only once. The V gene is TRBV7-2, the J gene TRBJ2-2; tentatively, D is TRBD2 (6 bases). The material sequenced was peripheral blood. The sequence came from a human donor in a cohort sampled during active COVID-19. This chain's CDR3 is CASSLILAANTGELFF. DNA of the CDR3: TGTGCCAGCAGCTTGATATTAGCGGCGAACACCGGGGAGCTGTTTTTT.